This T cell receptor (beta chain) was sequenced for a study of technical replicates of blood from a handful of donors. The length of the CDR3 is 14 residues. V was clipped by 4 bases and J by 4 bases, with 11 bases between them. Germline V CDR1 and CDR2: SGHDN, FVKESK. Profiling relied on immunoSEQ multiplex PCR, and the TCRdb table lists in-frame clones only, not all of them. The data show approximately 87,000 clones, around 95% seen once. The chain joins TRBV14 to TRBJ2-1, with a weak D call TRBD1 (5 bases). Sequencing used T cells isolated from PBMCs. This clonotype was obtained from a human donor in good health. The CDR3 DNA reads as TGTGCCAGCAGCCCCCCCCGACAGTACAATGAGCAGTTCTTC. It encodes CASSPPRQYNEQFF.